This passage covers 5 T cell receptor beta chains from one sample sequenced in a study of T cell responses to AZD1222 COVID-19 vaccine. Repertoires were generated with immunoSEQ multiplex PCR, while TCRdb's copy carries only in-frame clones and drops some. The table records 120,000 or so clones, approximately 82% of them present only once. The specimen was peripheral blood, collected 28 days after the second AZD1222 dose. These receptor sequences come from an adult who received the AZD1222 COVID-19 vaccine.

This clone came up a few times. V gene TRBV5-1 combines with J gene TRBJ1-1, with a tentative D call TRBD1 (6 bases). The V and J ends lost 6 bases and 0 bases respectively, with 15 bases between them. CDR1 SGHRS and CDR2 YFSETQ come from the germline V gene. The CDR3 consists of 15 residues. CDR3 in amino acids: CASTWGPTLNTEAFF. DNA of the CDR3: TGCGCCAGCACCTGGGGGCCAACATTGAACACTGAAGCTTTCTTT.

CDR3 nucleotide sequence: TGTGCCACCCGGGGTCTAGGCTACGAGCAGTACTTC. Translating gives CATRGLGYEQYF. The rearrangement uses TRBV24-1 and TRBJ2-7, with D tentatively TRBD2 (5 bases). The CDR3 length is 12 residues. Trimming removed 9 bases from V and 3 bases from J, with 11 bases in between. From germline, CDR1 is KGHDR and CDR2 SFDVKD.

V gene TRBV11-2 combines with J gene TRBJ2-3; D is perhaps TRBD2 (6 bases). Germline lookup yields CDR1 SGHAT and CDR2 FQNNGV. The CDR3 runs 18 residues. The V end was cut by 5 bases, the J end by 0 bases, with 21 bases between. The CDR3 protein is CASSLRPGGAPSTDTQYF. In DNA form, the CDR3 reads TGTGCCAGCAGCCTCAGACCGGGCGGGGCCCCTAGCACAGATACGCAGTATTTT.

The J gene is TRBJ1-1, the V gene TRBV28, with 10 positions matching TRBD1. CDR1 MDHEN and CDR2 SYDVKM come from the germline V gene. The CDR3 loop spans 16 amino acids. Unmatched junction bases numbered 9, after V lost 3 bases and J lost 5 bases. The CDR3 sequence is CASSLSVTGGWTEAFF. The CDR3 DNA sequence: TGTGCCAGCAGTTTGTCGGTGACAGGGGGCTGGACTGAAGCTTTCTTT.

This clone was counted a single time. The chain carries TRBV4-3 and TRBJ2-3; unclear D gene. CDR1 is LGHNA and CDR2 is YSLEER in the germline V gene. The CDR3 runs to 13 residues. V lost 0 bases to trimming and J lost 10 bases, with 11 bases between them. DNA for the CDR3: TGCGCCAGCAGCCAAGAAGGTTACCTCGCGCAGTATTTT. This gives the protein CASSQEGYLAQYF.